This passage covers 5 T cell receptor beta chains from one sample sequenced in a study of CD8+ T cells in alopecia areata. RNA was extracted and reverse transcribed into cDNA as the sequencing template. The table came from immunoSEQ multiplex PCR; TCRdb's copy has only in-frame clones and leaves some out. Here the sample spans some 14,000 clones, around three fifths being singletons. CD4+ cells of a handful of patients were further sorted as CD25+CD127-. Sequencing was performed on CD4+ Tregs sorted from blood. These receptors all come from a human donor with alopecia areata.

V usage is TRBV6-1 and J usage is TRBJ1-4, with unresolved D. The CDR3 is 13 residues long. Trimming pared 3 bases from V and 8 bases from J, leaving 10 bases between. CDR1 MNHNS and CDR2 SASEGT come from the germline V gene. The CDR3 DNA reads TGTGCCAGCAGTGAGGTTTTGAGGGAAAAACTGTTTTTT. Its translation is CASSEVLREKLFF.

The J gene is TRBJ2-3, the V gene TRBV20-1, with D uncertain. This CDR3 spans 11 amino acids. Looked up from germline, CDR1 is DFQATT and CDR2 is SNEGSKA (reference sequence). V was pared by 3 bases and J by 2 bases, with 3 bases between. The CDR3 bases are TGCAGTGCTAGGGTCACAGATACGCAGTATTTT. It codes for CSARVTDTQYF.

Here the CDR3 DNA reads TGTGCCAGCAGCTCACAGGGTGGCCCCCTCCACTTT. This translates into CASSSQGGPLHF. This sequence joins TRBV7-9 and TRBJ1-6; tentatively, D is TRBD1 (6 bases). This CDR3 is 12 amino acids long. Germline CDR1 reads SEHNR; CDR2 reads FQNEAQ (reference sequence). The V gene lost 4 bases and the J gene lost 13 bases, with 11 bases spanning the gap.

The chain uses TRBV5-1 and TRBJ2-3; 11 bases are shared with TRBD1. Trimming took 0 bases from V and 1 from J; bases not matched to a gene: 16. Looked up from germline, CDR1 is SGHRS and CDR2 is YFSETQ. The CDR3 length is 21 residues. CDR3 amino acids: CASSLELRRDRGALGTDTQYF. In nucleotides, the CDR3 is TGCGCCAGCAGCTTGGAATTACGCCGGGACAGGGGGGCGCTGGGCACAGATACGCAGTATTTT.

The CDR3 loop reads CSVGGRATDTQYF. The CDR3 coding sequence is TGCAGCGTTGGAGGCAGGGCCACAGATACGCAGTATTTT. V and J are TRBV29-1 and TRBJ2-3; maybe TRBD1 (5 bases). The CDR3 length is 13 residues. Germline CDR1 SQVTM, CDR2 ANQGSEA. V shed 4 bases and J shed 2 bases, with 10 bases lying between them.